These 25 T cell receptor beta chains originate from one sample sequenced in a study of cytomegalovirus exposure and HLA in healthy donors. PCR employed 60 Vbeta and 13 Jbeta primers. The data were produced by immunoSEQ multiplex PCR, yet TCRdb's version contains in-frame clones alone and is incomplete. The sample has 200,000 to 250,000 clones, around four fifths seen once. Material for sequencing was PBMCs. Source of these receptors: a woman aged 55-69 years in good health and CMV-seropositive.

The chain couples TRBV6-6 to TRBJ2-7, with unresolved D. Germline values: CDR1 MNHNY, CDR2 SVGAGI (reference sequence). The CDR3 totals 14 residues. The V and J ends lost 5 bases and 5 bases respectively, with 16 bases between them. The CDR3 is CASSPWVRSHEQYF. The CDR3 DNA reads TGTGCCAGCAGTCCGTGGGTCAGGTCTCACGAGCAGTACTTC.

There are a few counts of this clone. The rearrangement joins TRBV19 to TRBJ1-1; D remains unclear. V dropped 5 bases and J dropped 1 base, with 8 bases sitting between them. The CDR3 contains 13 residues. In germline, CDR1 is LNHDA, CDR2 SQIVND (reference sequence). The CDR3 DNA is TGTGCCAGTAGTTCACAGAAGAACACTGAAGCTTTCTTT. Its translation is CASSSQKNTEAFF. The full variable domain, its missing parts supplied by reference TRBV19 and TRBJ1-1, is DGGITQSPKYLFRKEGQNVTLSCEQNLNHDAMYWYRQDPGQGLRLIYYSQIVNDFQKGDIAEGYSVSREKKESFPLTVTSAQKNPTAFYLCASSSQKNTEAFFGQGTRLTVV.

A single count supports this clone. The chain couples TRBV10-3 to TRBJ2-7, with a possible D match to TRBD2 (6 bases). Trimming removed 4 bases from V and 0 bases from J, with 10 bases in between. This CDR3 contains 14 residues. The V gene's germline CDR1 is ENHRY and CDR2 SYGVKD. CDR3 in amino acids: CAISGSSGSYEQYF. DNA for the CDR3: TGTGCCATCAGTGGAAGTAGCGGCTCCTACGAGCAGTACTTC.

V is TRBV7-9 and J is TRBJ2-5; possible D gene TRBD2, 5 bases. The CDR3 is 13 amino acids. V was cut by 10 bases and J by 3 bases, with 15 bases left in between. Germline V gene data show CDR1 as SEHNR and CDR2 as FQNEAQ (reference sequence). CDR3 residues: CATRRAEEETQYF. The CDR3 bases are TGTGCCACCAGGAGAGCGGAGGAAGAGACCCAGTACTTC.

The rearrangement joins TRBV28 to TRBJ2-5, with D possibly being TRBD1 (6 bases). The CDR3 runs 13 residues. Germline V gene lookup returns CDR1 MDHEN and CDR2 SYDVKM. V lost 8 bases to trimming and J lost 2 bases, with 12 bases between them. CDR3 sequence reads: CASGDTRQETQYF. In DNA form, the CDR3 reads TGTGCCAGCGGGGACACACGGCAAGAGACCCAGTACTTC.

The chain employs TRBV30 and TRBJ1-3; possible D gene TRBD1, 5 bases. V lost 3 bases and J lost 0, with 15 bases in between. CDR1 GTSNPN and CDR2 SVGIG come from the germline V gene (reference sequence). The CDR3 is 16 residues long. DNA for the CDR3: TGTGCCTGGAGCCCACTGGGGACTACCTCTGGAAACACCATATATTTT. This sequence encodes CAWSPLGTTSGNTIYF.

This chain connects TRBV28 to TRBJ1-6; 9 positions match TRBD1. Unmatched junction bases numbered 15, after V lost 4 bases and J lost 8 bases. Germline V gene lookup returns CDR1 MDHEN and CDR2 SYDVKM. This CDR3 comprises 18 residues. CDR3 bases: TGTGCCAGCAGTTCCCGGAGGAAAGGACAGGGGATTGATTCACCCCTCCACTTT. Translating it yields CASSSRRKGQGIDSPLHF.

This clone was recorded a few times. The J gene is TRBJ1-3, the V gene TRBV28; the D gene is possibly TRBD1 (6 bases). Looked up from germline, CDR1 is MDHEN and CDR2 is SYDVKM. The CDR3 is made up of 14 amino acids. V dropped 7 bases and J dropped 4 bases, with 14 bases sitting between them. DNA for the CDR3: TGTGCCAGCACCCCGACGGGGGGCGGAAACACCATATATTTT. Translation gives CASTPTGGGNTIYF.

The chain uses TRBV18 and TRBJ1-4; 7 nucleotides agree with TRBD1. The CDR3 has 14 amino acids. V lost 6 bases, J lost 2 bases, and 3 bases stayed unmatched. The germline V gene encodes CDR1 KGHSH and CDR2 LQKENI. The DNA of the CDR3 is TGTGCCAGCTCGGCAGGGGGGACTAATGAAAAACTGTTTTTT. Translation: CASSAGGTNEKLFF.

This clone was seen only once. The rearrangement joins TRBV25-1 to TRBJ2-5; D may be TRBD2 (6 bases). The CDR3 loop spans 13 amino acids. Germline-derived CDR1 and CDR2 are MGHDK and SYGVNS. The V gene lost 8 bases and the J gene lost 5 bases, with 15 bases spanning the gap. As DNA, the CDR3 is TGTGCCAGCTCTGGGGGGTTCGGGGAGACCCAGTACTTC. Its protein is CASSGGFGETQYF.

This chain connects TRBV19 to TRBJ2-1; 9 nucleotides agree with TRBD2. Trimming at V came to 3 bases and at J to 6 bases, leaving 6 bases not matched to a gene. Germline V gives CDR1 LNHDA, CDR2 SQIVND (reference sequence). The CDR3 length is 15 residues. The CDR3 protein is CASSILRGGLNEQFF. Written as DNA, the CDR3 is TGTGCCAGTAGTATTCTGCGGGGGGGCCTCAATGAGCAGTTCTTC.

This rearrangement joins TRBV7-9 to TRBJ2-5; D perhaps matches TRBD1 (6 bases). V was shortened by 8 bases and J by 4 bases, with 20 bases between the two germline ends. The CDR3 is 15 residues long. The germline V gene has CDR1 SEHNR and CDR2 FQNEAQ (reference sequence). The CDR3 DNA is TGTGCCAGCTGGGGGCCAGAGAGGTTTGGAGAGACCCAGTACTTC. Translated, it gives CASWGPERFGETQYF. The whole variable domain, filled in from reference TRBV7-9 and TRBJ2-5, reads DTGVSQNPRHKITKRGQNVTFRCDPISEHNRLYWYRQTLGQGPEFLTYFQNEAQLEKSRLLSDRFSAERPKGSFSTLEIQRTEQGDSAMYLCASWGPERFGETQYFGPGTRLLVL.

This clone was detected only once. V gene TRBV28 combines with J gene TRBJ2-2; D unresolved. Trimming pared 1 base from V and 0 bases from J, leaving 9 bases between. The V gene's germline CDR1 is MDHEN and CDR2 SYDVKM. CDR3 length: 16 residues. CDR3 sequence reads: CASSLFESPNTGELFF. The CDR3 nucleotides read TGTGCCAGCAGTTTATTCGAGTCCCCGAACACCGGGGAGCTGTTTTTT.

Here the CDR3 reads CASTRQGSGGELFF. Here the CDR3 DNA reads TGCGCCAGCACCAGACAGGGGTCGGGCGGGGAGCTGTTTTTT. The chain links TRBV5-1 to TRBJ2-2, with 8 bases matching TRBD1. The CDR3 loop spans 14 amino acids. CDR1 is SGHRS and CDR2 is YFSETQ in the germline V gene. Trimming removed 6 bases from V and 7 bases from J; junction bases left unmatched: 8.

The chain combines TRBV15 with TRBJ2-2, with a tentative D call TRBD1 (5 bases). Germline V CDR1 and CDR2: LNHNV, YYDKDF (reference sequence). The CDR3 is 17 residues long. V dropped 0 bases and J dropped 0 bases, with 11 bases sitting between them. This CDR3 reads CATSRDPAGPNTGELFF. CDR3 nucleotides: TGTGCCACCAGCAGAGATCCAGCAGGGCCGAACACCGGGGAGCTGTTTTTT. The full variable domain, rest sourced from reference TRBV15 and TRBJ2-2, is DAMVIQNPRYQVTQFGKPVTLSCSQTLNHNVMYWYQQKSSQAPKLLFHYYDKDFNNEADTPDNFQSRRPNTSFCFLDIRSPGLGDTAMYLCATSRDPAGPNTGELFFGEGSRLTVL.

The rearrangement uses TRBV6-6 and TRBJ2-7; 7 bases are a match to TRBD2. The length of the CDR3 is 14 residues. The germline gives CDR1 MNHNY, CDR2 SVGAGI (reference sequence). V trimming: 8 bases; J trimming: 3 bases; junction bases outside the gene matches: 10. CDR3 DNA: TGTGCCAGCCAGATCCGGGAGGCGGGCTACGAGCAGTACTTC. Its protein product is CASQIREAGYEQYF.

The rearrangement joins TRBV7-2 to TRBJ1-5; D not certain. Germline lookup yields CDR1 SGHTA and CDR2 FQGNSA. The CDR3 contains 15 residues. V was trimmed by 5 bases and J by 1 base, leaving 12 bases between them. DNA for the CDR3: TGTGCCAGCAGCCCGCGTCCGGGGAGCAATCAGCCCCAGCATTTT. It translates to CASSPRPGSNQPQHF.

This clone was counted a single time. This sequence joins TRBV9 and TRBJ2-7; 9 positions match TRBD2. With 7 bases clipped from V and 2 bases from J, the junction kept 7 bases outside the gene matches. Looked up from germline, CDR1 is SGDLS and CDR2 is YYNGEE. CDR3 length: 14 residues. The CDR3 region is CASGGTSPTYEQYF. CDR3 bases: TGTGCCAGCGGGGGGACTAGCCCTACCTACGAGCAGTACTTC. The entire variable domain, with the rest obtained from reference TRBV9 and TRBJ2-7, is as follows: DSGVTQTPKHLITATGQRVTLRCSPRSGDLSVYWYQQSLDQGLQFLIQYYNGEERAKGNILERFSAQQFPDLHSELNLSSLELGDSALYFCASGGTSPTYEQYFGPGTRLTVT.

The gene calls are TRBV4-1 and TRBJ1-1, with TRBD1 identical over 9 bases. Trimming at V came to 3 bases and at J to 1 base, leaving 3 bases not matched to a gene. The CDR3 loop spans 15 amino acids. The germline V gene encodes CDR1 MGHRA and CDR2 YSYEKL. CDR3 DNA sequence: TGCGCCAGCAGCCAGGGACAGGGCGGGAACACTGAAGCTTTCTTT. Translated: CASSQGQGGNTEAFF.

CDR3 DNA sequence: TGTGCCAGCAGTTCCCTCGGGGGGTCTGGAAACACCATATATTTT. Its protein product is CASSSLGGSGNTIYF. The chain links TRBV6-1 to TRBJ1-3, with D maybe TRBD1 (5 bases). In germline, CDR1 is MNHNS, CDR2 SASEGT. The CDR3 loop spans 15 amino acids. Trimming took 5 bases from V and 1 from J, leaving 12 bases between them.

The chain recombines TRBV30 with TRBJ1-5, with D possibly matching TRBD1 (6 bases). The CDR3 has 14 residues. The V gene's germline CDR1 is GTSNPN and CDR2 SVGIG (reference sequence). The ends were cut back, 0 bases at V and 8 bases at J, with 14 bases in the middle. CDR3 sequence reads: CAWSVGGGWEPQHF. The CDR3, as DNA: TGTGCCTGGAGTGTCGGGGGGGGCTGGGAGCCCCAGCATTTT. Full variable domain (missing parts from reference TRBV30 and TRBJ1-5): SQTIHQWPATLVQPVGSPLSLECTVEGTSNPNLYWYRQAAGRGLQLLFYSVGIGQISSEVPQNLSASRPQDRQFILSSKKLLLSDSGFYLCAWSVGGGWEPQHFGDGTRLSIL.

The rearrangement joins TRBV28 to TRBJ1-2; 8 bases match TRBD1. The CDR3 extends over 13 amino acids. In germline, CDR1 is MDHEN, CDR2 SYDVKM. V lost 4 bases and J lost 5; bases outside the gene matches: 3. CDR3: CASSSGGRYGYTF. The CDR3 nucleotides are TGTGCCAGCAGTTCAGGGGGCAGGTATGGCTACACCTTC.

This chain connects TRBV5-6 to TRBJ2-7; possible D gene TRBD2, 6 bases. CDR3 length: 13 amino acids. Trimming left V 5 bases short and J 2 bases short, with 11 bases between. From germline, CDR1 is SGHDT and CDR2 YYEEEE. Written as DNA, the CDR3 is TGTGCCAGCAGAGAACCGGGGGCCTACGAGCAGTACTTC. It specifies CASREPGAYEQYF.

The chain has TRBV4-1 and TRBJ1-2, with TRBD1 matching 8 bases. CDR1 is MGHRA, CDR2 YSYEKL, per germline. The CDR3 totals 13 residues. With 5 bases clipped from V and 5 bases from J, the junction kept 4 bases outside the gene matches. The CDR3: CASSERTGYGYTF. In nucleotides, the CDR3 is TGCGCCAGCAGCGAGAGGACAGGGTATGGCTACACCTTC.

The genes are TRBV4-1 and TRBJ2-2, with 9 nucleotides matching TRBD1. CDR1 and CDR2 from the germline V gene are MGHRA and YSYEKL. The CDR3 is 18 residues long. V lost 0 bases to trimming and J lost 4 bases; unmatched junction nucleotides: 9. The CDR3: CASSQDLFGTGRTGELFF. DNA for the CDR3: TGCGCCAGCAGCCAAGACTTATTCGGGACAGGGCGCACCGGGGAGCTGTTTTTT.